This T cell receptor beta chain was sequenced during a study of T-cell reconstitution after alpha-beta-depleted transplantation in children. Study observations and caveats: T-cell counts and diversity were attributed mostly to newly produced T cells one year after transplant. By about two months after transplant, alpha-beta T cells reportedly arose from several hundred graft clones that had expanded. In some patients, recipient T cells and intrathymic progenitors surviving conditioning explained high day-60 diversity.

CDR3 size: 14 residues. V was cut by 6 bases and J by 10 bases, with 23 bases left in between. The V gene's germline CDR1 is SQVTM and CDR2 ANQGSEA. Preparing the TCRbeta library involved the use of unique molecular identifiers. TCRdb fed the PCR reads into MiXCR, producing one record per CDR3 protein. The sample yields roughly 310,000 distinct CDR3 sequences, around 25% seen once. About this clonotype itself: Antigen unknown.

Sequenced material: PBMCs, mostly from graft donor cells, taken 180 days after TCRalphabeta/CD19-depleted stem cell transplant. The TCR originated in a male patient younger than 18 who had a stem cell transplant for acute lymphoblastic leukemia, so the T cells may come from the graft donor. The rearrangement links TRBV29-1 to TRBJ2-3, with D maybe TRBD2 (6 bases). The CDR3 loop is CSVGRGSGEGAQYF. CDR3 coding DNA: TGCAGCGTGGGCCGTGGTAGCGGTGAGGGCGCGCAGTATTTT.